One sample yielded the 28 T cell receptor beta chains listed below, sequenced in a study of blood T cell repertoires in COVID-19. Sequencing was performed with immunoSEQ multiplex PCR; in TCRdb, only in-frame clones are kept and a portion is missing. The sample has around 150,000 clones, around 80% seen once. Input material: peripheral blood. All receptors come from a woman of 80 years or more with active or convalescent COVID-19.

In DNA form, the CDR3 reads TGTGCCAGCAGCCAAGATCTCAGGGGCCTCATGAACACTGAAGCTTTCTTT. As protein: CASSQDLRGLMNTEAFF. This sequence joins TRBV4-2 and TRBJ1-1; TRBD1 might be the D (6 bases). Trimming left V 0 bases short and J 0 bases short, with 14 bases between. Germline-derived CDR1 and CDR2 are LGHNA and YNFKEQ. The CDR3 sequence is 17 residues long.

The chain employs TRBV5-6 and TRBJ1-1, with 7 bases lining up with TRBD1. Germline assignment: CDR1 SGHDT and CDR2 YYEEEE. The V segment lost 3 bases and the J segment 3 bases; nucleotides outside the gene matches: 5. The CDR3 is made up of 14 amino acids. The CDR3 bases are TGTGCCAGCAGCTCTCCCGGGACAGACACTGAAGCTTTCTTT. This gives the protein CASSSPGTDTEAFF.

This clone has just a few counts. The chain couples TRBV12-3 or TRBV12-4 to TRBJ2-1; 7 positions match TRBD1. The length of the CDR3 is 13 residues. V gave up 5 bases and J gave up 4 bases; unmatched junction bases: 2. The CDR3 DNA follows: TGTGCCAGCAGTAGGGGACAGTACAATGAGCAGTTCTTC. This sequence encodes CASSRGQYNEQFF.

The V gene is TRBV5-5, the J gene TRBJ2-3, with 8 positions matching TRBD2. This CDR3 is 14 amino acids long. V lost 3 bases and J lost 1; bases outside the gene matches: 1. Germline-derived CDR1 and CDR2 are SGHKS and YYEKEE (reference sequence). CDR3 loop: CASSWRGGTDTQYF. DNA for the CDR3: TGTGCCAGCAGCTGGCGGGGGGGCACAGATACGCAGTATTTT.

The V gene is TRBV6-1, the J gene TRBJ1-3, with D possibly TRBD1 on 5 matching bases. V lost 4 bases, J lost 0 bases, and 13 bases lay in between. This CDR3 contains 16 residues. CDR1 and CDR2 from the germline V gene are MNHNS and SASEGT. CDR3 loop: CASSVFVTASGNTIYF. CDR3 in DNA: TGTGCCAGCAGTGTTTTTGTGACAGCCTCTGGAAACACCATATATTTT.

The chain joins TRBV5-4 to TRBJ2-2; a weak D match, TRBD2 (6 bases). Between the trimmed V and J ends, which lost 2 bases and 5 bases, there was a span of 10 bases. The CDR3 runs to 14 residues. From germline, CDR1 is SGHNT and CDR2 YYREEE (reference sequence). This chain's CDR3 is CASSFRGGTGELFF. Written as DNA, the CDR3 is TGTGCCAGCAGCTTTAGGGGAGGTACCGGGGAGCTGTTTTTT.

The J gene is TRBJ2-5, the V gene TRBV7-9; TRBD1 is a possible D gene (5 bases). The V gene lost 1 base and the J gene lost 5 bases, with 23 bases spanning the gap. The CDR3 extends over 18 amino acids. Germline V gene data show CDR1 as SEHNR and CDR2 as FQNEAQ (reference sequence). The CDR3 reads CASSLGSPRQILRETQYF. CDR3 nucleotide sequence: TGTGCCAGCAGCTTAGGGTCCCCAAGACAGATCCTCCGGGAGACCCAGTACTTC.

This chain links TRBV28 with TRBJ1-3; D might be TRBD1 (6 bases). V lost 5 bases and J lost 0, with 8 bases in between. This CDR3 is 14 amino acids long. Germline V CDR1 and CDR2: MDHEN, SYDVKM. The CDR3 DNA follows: TGTGCCAGCAGTGTGGACAGCTCTGGAAACACCATATATTTT. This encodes CASSVDSSGNTIYF. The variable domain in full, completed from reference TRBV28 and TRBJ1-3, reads DVKVTQSSRYLVKRTGEKVFLECVQDMDHENMFWYRQDPGLGLRLIYFSYDVKMKEKGDIPEGYSVSREKKERFSLILESASTNQTSMYLCASSVDSSGNTIYFGEGSWLTVV.

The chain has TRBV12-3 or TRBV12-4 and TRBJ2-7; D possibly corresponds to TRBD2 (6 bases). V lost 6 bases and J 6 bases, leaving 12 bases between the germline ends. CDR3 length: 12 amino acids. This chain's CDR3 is CASSQNGGEQYF. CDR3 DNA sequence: TGTGCCAGCAGCCAGAACGGGGGCGAGCAGTACTTC.

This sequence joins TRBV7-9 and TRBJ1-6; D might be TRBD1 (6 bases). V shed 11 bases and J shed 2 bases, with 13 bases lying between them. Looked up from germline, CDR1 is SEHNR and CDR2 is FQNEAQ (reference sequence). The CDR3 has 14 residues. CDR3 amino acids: CAPPGGPYNSPLHF. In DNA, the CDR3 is TGTGCCCCCCCTGGGGGCCCCTATAATTCACCCCTCCACTTT.

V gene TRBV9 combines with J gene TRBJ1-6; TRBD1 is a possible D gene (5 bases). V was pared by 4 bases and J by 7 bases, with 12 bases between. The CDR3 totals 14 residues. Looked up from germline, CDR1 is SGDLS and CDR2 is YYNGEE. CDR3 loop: CASSLEDTNSPLHF. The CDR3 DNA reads TGTGCCAGCAGCCTAGAGGACACAAATTCACCCCTCCACTTT.

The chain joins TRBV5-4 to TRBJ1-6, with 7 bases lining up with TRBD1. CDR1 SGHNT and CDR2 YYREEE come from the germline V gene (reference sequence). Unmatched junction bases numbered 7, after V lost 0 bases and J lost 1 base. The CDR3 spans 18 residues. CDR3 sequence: CASSLDVGGWSYNSPLHF. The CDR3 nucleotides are TGTGCCAGCAGCTTGGATGTAGGGGGCTGGTCCTATAATTCACCCCTCCACTTT.

The CDR3 sequence is CASSLIPGTGASSYNSPLHF. CDR3 coding DNA: TGTGCCAGTAGCCTAATACCCGGGACAGGGGCCAGCTCCTATAATTCACCCCTCCACTTT. The chain is built from TRBV19 and TRBJ1-6; 10 nucleotides line up with TRBD1. Germline V gene sequence: CDR1 LNHDA, CDR2 SQIVND (reference sequence). Trimming cost V 6 bases and J 0 bases; bases outside gene matches: 14. The CDR3 is made up of 20 amino acids.

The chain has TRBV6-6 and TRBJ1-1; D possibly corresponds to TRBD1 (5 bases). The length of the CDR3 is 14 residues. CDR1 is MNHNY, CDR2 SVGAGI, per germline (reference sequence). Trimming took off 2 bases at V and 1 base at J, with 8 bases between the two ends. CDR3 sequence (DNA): TGTGCCAGCAGTTACGGCAGGGAGAACACTGAAGCTTTCTTT. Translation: CASSYGRENTEAFF.

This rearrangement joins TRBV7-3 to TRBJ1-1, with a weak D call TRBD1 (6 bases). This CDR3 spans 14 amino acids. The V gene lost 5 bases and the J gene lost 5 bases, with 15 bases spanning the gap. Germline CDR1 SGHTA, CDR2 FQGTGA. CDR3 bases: TGTGCCAGCAGCCCGGGAGGGGGAAGGACTGAAGCTTTCTTT. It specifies CASSPGGGRTEAFF.

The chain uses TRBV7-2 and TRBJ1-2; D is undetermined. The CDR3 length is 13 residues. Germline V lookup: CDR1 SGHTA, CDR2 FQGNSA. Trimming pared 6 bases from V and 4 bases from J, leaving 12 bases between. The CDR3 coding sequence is TGTGCCAGCAGGGAGGCAGGAACCTATGGCTACACCTTC. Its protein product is CASREAGTYGYTF.

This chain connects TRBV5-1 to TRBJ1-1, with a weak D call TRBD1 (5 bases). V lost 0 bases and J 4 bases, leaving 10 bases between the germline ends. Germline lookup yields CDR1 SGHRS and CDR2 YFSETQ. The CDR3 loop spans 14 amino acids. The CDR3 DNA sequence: TGCGCCAGCAGCTTGGGACAGTATGCCACTGAAGCTTTCTTT. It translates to CASSLGQYATEAFF.

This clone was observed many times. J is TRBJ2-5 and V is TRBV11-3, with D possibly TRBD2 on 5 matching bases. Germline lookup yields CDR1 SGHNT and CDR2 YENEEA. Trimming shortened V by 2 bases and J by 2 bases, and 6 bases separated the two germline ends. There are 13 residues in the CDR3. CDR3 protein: CASSLRGQETQYF. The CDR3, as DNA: TGTGCCAGCAGCTTACGGGGTCAAGAGACCCAGTACTTC.

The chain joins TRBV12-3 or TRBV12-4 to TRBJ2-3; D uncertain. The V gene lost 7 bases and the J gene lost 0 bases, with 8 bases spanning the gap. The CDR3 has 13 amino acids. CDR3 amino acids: CASTLISTDTQYF. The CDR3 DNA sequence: TGTGCCAGCACCCTTATCAGCACAGATACGCAGTATTTT.

CDR3 amino acids: CSAGDSYEQYF. The CDR3 bases are TGCAGTGCGGGGGACAGCTACGAGCAGTACTTC. The chain employs TRBV20-1 and TRBJ2-7; 7 nucleotides agree with TRBD1. Germline loops: CDR1 DFQATT, CDR2 SNEGSKA (reference sequence). The CDR3 is made up of 11 amino acids. The V and J ends lost 6 bases and 3 bases, in that order; junction bases with no gene match: 2.

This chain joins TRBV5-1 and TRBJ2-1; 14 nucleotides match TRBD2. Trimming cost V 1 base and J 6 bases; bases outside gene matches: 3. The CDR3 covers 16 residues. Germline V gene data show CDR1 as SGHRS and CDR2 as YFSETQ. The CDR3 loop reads CASSLTGTSGSNEQFF. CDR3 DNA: TGCGCCAGCAGCTTGACCGGGACTAGCGGGAGCAATGAGCAGTTCTTC. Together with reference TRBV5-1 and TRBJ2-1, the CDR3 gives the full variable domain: KAGVTQTPRYLIKTRGQQVTLSCSPISGHRSVSWYQQTPGQGLQFLFEYFSETQRNKGNFPGRFSGRQFSNSRSEMNVSTLELGDSALYLCASSLTGTSGSNEQFFGPGTRLTVL.

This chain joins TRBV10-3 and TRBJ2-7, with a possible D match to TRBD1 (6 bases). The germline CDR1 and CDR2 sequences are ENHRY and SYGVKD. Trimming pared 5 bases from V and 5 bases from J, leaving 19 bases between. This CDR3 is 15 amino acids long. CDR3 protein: CAISRIQGSLHEQYF. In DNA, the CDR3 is TGTGCCATCAGTAGAATCCAGGGGAGTCTCCACGAGCAGTACTTC.

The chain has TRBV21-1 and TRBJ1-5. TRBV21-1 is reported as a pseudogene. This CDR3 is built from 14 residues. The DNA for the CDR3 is TGTGCCAGCAGCAAGGGGGGGTATATTCAGCCCCAGCATTTT. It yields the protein CASSKGGYIQPQHF.

CDR3 sequence (DNA): TGTGCCAGCAGCCTCGTGGCAGTAAGAGCTTTCTTT. Translated: CASSLVAVRAFF. This chain links TRBV7-8 with TRBJ1-1; the D is unclear. CDR1 is SGHVS, CDR2 FQNEAQ, per germline. V lost 5 bases, J lost 10 bases, and 14 bases lay in between. This CDR3 contains 12 residues.

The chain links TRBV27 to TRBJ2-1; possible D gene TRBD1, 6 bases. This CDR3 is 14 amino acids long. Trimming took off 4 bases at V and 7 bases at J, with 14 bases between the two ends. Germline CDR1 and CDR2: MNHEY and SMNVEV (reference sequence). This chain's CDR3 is CASSSGSGVNEQFF. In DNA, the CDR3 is TGTGCCAGCAGTTCCGGGTCAGGGGTGAATGAGCAGTTCTTC.

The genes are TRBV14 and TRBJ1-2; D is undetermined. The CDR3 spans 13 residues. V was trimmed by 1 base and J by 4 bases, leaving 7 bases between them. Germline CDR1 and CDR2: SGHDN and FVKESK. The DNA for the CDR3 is TGTGCCAGCAGCCAAGGGACTGCCTATGGCTACACCTTC. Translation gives CASSQGTAYGYTF. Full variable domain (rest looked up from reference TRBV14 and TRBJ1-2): EAGVTQFPSHSVIEKGQTVTLRCDPISGHDNLYWYRRVMGKEIKFLLHFVKESKQDESGMPNNRFLAERTGGTYSTLKVQPAELEDSGVYFCASSQGTAYGYTFGSGTRLTVV.

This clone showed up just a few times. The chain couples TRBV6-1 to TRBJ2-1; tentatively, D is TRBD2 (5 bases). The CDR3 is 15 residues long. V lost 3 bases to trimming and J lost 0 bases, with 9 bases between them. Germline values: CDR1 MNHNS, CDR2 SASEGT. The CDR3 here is CASSENGDSYNEQFF. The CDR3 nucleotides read TGTGCCAGCAGTGAGAACGGGGACTCCTACAATGAGCAGTTCTTC.

CDR3 residues: CASKLPLGDTQYF. For the CDR3, the DNA is TGTGCCTCCAAACTACCTTTGGGAGATACGCAGTATTTT. The chain employs TRBV2 and TRBJ2-3; D remains ambiguous. The V gene's germline CDR1 is SNHLY and CDR2 FYNNEI. V was cut by 11 bases and J by 5 bases, with 17 bases left in between. CDR3 length equals 13 residues.